This T cell receptor (beta chain) emerged from a study of T cells in Graves' hyperthyroidism and ophthalmopathy. Study-wide results and caveats: The model's output predicted ophthalmopathy at a median of around 6.9 months prior to onset. Blood held most thyroid clonotypes expanded above 0.001 frequency.

Patients were excluded for uncontrolled infection, other autoimmune disease, pregnancy or lactation. Each 10 ml fresh peripheral blood draw supplied the PBMCs. From germline, CDR1 is SGHAT and CDR2 FQNNGV. This CDR3 comprises 23 residues. V dropped 11 bases and J dropped 5; count of bases not matched to a gene: 33. Using RNA transcripts as the source, TCR beta CDR3 regions were amplified. Initially, a first-round RT-PCR of the TCR CDR3 employed the HTBI primer set. Each CDR3 protein gets one entry after TCRdb re-called the multiplex PCR reads with MiXCR. Here the sample spans approximately 570,000 distinct CDR3 sequences, around 20% being singletons. As regards this clonotype: The antigen is undetermined.

Sequencing input: blood. This TCR was recovered from a man aged 35 to 55 with Graves' ophthalmopathy. V and J are TRBV11-2 and TRBJ2-3, with 14 bases fitting TRBD2. CDR3 sequence (DNA): TGTGCCTGGAGAGGATCCGGGACAGGGGACCGACTGGGACTAGCGGGAGTAAGAGATACGCAGTATTTT. As protein: CAWRGSGTGDRLGLAGVRDTQYF.